This T cell receptor (beta chain) was sequenced during a study of blood T cell repertoires in COVID-19. At the level of the study: From the United States, Italy and Spain came samples of acute and convalescent COVID-19. T cells, B-cell-depleted T cells, or PBMCs provided the cDNA or gDNA that served as material.

This CDR3 has 17 residues. Germline CDR1 SGHAT, CDR2 FQNNGV. Trimming shortened V by 1 base and J by 5 bases, and 17 bases separated the two germline ends. Data came from immunoSEQ multiplex PCR; TCRdb stores just in-frame clones and leaves some out. The table shows over 90,000 clones, with 87% occurring only once. This chain uses TRBV11-2 with TRBJ2-2; D is undetermined. The clonotype originates from a man aged 50-59 years in a cohort sampled during active COVID-19. Sequenced sample: peripheral blood. The CDR3 loop is CASSLGRLQRWTGELFF. As DNA, the CDR3 is TGTGCCAGCAGCTTAGGCAGACTTCAGCGTTGGACCGGGGAGCTGTTTTTT.